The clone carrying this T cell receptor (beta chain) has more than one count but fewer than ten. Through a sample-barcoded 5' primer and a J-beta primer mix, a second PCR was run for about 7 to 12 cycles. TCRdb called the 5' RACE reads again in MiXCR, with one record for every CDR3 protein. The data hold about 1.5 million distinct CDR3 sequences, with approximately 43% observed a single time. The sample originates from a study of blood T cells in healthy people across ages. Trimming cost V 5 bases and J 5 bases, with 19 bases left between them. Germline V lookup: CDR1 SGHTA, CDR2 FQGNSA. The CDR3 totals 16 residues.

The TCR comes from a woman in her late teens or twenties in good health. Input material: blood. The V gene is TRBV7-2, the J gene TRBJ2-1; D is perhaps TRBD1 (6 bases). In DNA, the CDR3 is TGTGCCAGCAGCCCCACCTTTCTGACAGGCGACAATGAGCAGTTCTTC. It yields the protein CASSPTFLTGDNEQFF.